Below, 28 T cell receptor beta chains from the same sample are listed, as sequenced in a study of T-cell reconstitution after alpha-beta-depleted transplantation in children. Unique molecular identifiers were used to barcode this TCRbeta library. TCRdb called the PCR reads again in MiXCR, with one record for every CDR3 protein. The sample lists more than 400,000 distinct CDR3 sequences, over 40% occurring once. Specimen: PBMCs, collected before TCRalphabeta/CD19-depleted stem cell transplant. The source of these receptors is a girl aged 2 to 9 with aplastic anemia, due to receive a stem cell transplant.

The gene calls are TRBV7-8 and TRBJ2-5; 8 bases are shared with TRBD1. Germline lookup yields CDR1 SGHVS and CDR2 FQNEAQ. Losses at the gene ends were 1 base for V and 5 bases for J; bases not matched to a gene: 6. The CDR3 covers 15 residues. CDR3 nucleotides: TGTGCCAGCAGCTTAGGTAGGACAGGGATGGAGACCCAGTACTTC. This sequence encodes CASSLGRTGMETQYF.

The gene calls are TRBV28 and TRBJ2-7, with D possibly matching TRBD1 (6 bases). V lost 7 bases, J lost 5 bases, and 18 bases lay in between. From germline, CDR1 is MDHEN and CDR2 SYDVKM. The CDR3 extends over 14 amino acids. The CDR3 DNA reads as TGTGCCAGCAAACTCACCTACGACAGGAACGAGCAGTACTTC. Amino acid sequence: CASKLTYDRNEQYF.

The sample holds a few counts of this clonotype. The V and J genes are TRBV29-1 and TRBJ2-3; D call uncertain. The germline V gene encodes CDR1 SQVTM and CDR2 ANQGSEA. CDR3 length: 13 amino acids. V was trimmed by 3 bases and J by 0 bases, leaving 7 bases between them. For the CDR3, the DNA is TGCAGCGTTGACGGCAGGAGCACAGATACGCAGTATTTT. The encoded protein is CSVDGRSTDTQYF.

In its sample, this clonotype was seen once. This chain links TRBV29-1 with TRBJ2-3; 14 bases are a match to TRBD2. With V trimmed by 7 bases and J by 4 bases, 4 bases remained unmatched. CDR1 SQVTM and CDR2 ANQGSEA come from the germline V gene. The CDR3 contains 14 residues. The CDR3 region is CSARTSGRPDTQYF. The CDR3 nucleotides are TGCAGCGCCCGGACTAGCGGGAGGCCAGATACGCAGTATTTT.

This chain links TRBV12-3 or TRBV12-4 with TRBJ2-7; D gene unclear. V was clipped by 4 bases and J by 2 bases, with 12 bases between them. This CDR3 has 14 amino acids. This CDR3 is CASSSMAGTYEQYF. Here the CDR3 DNA reads TGTGCCAGCAGTTCGATGGCAGGAACCTACGAGCAGTACTTC.

This clonotype occurred a few times. The genes are TRBV27 and TRBJ1-3; no clear D gene. V was trimmed by 6 bases and J by 0 bases, leaving 9 bases between them. Germline assignment: CDR1 MNHEY and CDR2 SMNVEV (reference sequence). The CDR3 contains 14 residues. The CDR3 region is CASSTRSSGNTIYF. The CDR3 DNA reads as TGTGCCAGCAGCACACGCAGCTCTGGAAACACCATATATTTT.

V and J are TRBV20-1 and TRBJ2-7; 7 positions agree with TRBD1. Germline V gives CDR1 DFQATT, CDR2 SNEGSKA (reference sequence). The J segment lost 2 bases and the V segment lost 4 bases, leaving 5 bases of the junction unmatched. This CDR3 region has 13 residues. The CDR3 DNA follows: TGCAGTGCTAAGGGACAGTCTCCCTACGAGCAGTACTTC. It yields the protein CSAKGQSPYEQYF.

This chain joins TRBV11-2 and TRBJ2-7, with TRBD2 matching 11 bases. J lost 4 bases, V lost 1 base, and 6 bases had no gene match. Germline CDR1 SGHAT, CDR2 FQNNGV. The CDR3 is 16 amino acids. The CDR3 sequence is CASSLVWPSGRYEQYF. In DNA form, the CDR3 reads TGTGCCAGCAGCTTAGTATGGCCTAGCGGGAGGTACGAGCAGTACTTC.

The chain uses TRBV20-1 and TRBJ2-2, with 10 nucleotides matching TRBD2. CDR3 length: 16 residues. V lost 3 bases to trimming and J lost 7 bases; unmatched junction nucleotides: 11. Germline lookup yields CDR1 DFQATT and CDR2 SNEGSKA (reference sequence). In nucleotides, the CDR3 is TGCAGTGCTAGGAGTACGAGCGGGAGGGCCATCGGGGAGCTGTTTTTT. Encoded protein: CSARSTSGRAIGELFF.

J is TRBJ2-1 and V is TRBV18; 12 nucleotides line up with TRBD1. Germline values: CDR1 KGHSH, CDR2 LQKENI. V trimming: 2 bases; J trimming: 2 bases; junction bases outside the gene matches: 4. This CDR3 is built from 17 residues. This chain's CDR3 is CASSPSGQGAAYNEQFF. The CDR3 DNA sequence: TGTGCCAGCTCACCATCGGGACAGGGGGCTGCCTACAATGAGCAGTTCTTC.

The chain uses TRBV9 and TRBJ2-7; weak D call: TRBD2 (6 bases). Between the trimmed V and J ends, which lost 0 bases and 5 bases, there was a span of 15 bases. CDR1 and CDR2 (germline): SGDLS, YYNGEE. The CDR3 is made up of 15 amino acids. The CDR3 reads CASSVATGAYNEQYF. CDR3 nucleotide sequence: TGTGCCAGCAGCGTAGCAACGGGAGCGTACAACGAGCAGTACTTC.

This clonotype was detected only once. A much larger clone lies one base from this, so it may be a read error. The gene calls are TRBV20-1 and TRBJ2-1, with D possibly called TRBD1 or TRBD2 (5 bases each). Germline CDR1 DFQATT, CDR2 SNEGSKA (reference sequence). CDR3 size: 13 residues. CDR3: CRAQGPSYNEQFF. CDR3 bases: TGCAGGGCTCAGGGACCCTCCTACAATGAGCAGTTCTTC.

The J gene is TRBJ2-5, the V gene TRBV20-1; no definite D call. Germline CDR1 reads DFQATT; CDR2 reads SNEGSKA (reference sequence). V was pared by 5 bases and J by 3 bases, with 16 bases between. CDR3 length: 14 residues. This chain's CDR3 is CSAGKAGGKETQYF. The CDR3 DNA sequence: TGCAGTGCTGGAAAAGCCGGTGGGAAAGAGACCCAGTACTTC.

Many counts were recorded for this clonotype. V and J are TRBV5-6 and TRBJ1-4, with D possibly matching TRBD1 (6 bases). Trimming took off 0 bases at V and 6 bases at J, with 12 bases between the two ends. The CDR3 runs to 15 residues. The germline V gene encodes CDR1 SGHDT and CDR2 YYEEEE. The CDR3, as DNA: TGTGCCAGCAGCTTGGATCAACAGGGTTATGAAAAACTGTTTTTT. As protein: CASSLDQQGYEKLFF.

This chain joins TRBV4-1 and TRBJ2-7; 7 bases align to TRBD2. This CDR3 has 15 residues. Trimming at V came to 1 base and at J to 0 bases, leaving 3 bases not matched to a gene. Germline V CDR1 and CDR2: MGHRA, YSYEKL. The CDR3 sequence is CASSQVLADSYEQYF. In DNA, the CDR3 is TGCGCCAGCAGCCAAGTCCTAGCGGACTCCTACGAGCAGTACTTC.

The chain is built from TRBV20-1 and TRBJ2-7; 7 positions match TRBD1. After removal of 6 bases from V and 7 bases from J, the junction contained 9 bases not matched to a gene. This CDR3 has 12 residues. Germline-derived CDR1 and CDR2 are DFQATT and SNEGSKA (reference sequence). CDR3 DNA sequence: TGCAGTGCAAATCGACAGGGACGGGAGCAGTACTTC. Its translation: CSANRQGREQYF.

The chain uses TRBV6-5 and TRBJ2-1, with 8 nucleotides matching TRBD2. The CDR3 runs 16 residues. V was pared by 0 bases and J by 4 bases, with 5 bases of the junction left unmatched. Germline assignment: CDR1 MNHEY and CDR2 SVGAGI. The CDR3 DNA sequence: TGTGCCAGCAGTTACTCGAGAGCGGGAGCTTACAATGAGCAGTTCTTC. Amino acid sequence: CASSYSRAGAYNEQFF.

The V and J genes are TRBV7-3 and TRBJ2-1; D gene uncertain. The V end was cut by 2 bases, the J end by 7 bases, with 9 bases between. The CDR3 is made up of 13 amino acids. Germline CDR1 reads SGHTA; CDR2 reads FQGTGA. This CDR3 is CASSLAVLNEQFF. The CDR3 DNA is TGTGCCAGCAGCTTAGCGGTCTTGAATGAGCAGTTCTTC.

The rearrangement uses TRBV27 and TRBJ2-3, with TRBD2 as a possible D gene (6 bases). Trimming pared 1 base from V and 5 bases from J, leaving 10 bases between. CDR3 length: 14 residues. Germline-derived CDR1 and CDR2 are MNHEY and SMNVEV (reference sequence). CDR3 region: CASSLWMGGDTQYF. Here the CDR3 DNA reads TGTGCCAGCAGTTTATGGATGGGAGGAGATACGCAGTATTTT.

The chain links TRBV2 to TRBJ2-7; D may be TRBD2 (6 bases). V was shortened by 7 bases and J by 7 bases, with 17 bases between the two germline ends. The CDR3 extends over 13 amino acids. Germline CDR1 SNHLY, CDR2 FYNNEI. The CDR3 reads CASNGLPGEEQYF. Here the CDR3 DNA reads TGTGCCAGCAATGGACTACCGGGAGAAGAGCAGTACTTC.

The rearrangement uses TRBV3-1 and TRBJ2-3; D might be TRBD1 (5 bases). The CDR3 covers 14 residues. In germline, CDR1 is LGHDT, CDR2 YNNKEL (reference sequence). The V gene lost 7 bases and the J gene lost 3 bases, with 14 bases spanning the gap. The CDR3 bases are TGTGCCAGCACCCGGACATTGGGGACAGATACGCAGTATTTT. Translation gives CASTRTLGTDTQYF.

There are a few counts of this clonotype. The chain has TRBV21-1 and TRBJ2-1; TRBD1, the D gene given by the table, was not confirmed from the DNA. TRBV21-1 is annotated as a pseudogene. CDR3 length equals 14 residues. In nucleotides, the CDR3 is TGTGCCAGCAGCACCCGGCGGGCCTACAATGAGCAGTTCTTC. It translates to CASSTRRAYNEQFF.

The V gene is TRBV5-1, the J gene TRBJ2-1, with TRBD1 as a possible D gene (5 bases). Germline V lookup: CDR1 SGHRS, CDR2 YFSETQ. The CDR3 length is 15 residues. V lost 3 bases to trimming and J lost 7 bases, with 17 bases between them. CDR3 sequence reads: CASSYTYQTANEQFF. The DNA for the CDR3 is TGCGCCAGCAGCTACACGTATCAGACAGCAAATGAGCAGTTCTTC.

This sequence joins TRBV7-2 and TRBJ1-4; TRBD1 might be the D (5 bases). Germline V gene data show CDR1 as SGHTA and CDR2 as FQGNSA. This CDR3 has 17 amino acids. V lost 2 bases, J lost 3 bases, and 16 bases lay in between. The CDR3 nucleotides read TGTGCCAGCAGCTTATTCCGAGGGGCGCGGTCTAATGAAAAACTGTTTTTT. It is translated as CASSLFRGARSNEKLFF.

This clonotype appeared a few times. The V and J genes are TRBV20-1 and TRBJ2-7; no firm D call. CDR1 DFQATT and CDR2 SNEGSKA come from the germline V gene (reference sequence). This CDR3 has 13 residues. V gave up 5 bases and J gave up 0 bases, with 11 bases separating them. The CDR3 sequence is CSAATGYSYEQYF. CDR3 DNA sequence: TGCAGTGCTGCTACTGGGTACTCCTACGAGCAGTACTTC.

The chain couples TRBV5-1 to TRBJ1-5, with 9 nucleotides matching TRBD1. With V trimmed by 0 bases and J by 6 bases, 7 bases remained unmatched. The CDR3 contains 16 residues. Per the germline V gene, CDR1 is SGHRS and CDR2 is YFSETQ. The CDR3 here is CASSLAPQGASQPQHF. In DNA, the CDR3 is TGCGCCAGCAGCTTGGCCCCACAGGGGGCAAGTCAGCCCCAGCATTTT.

This clonotype was observed a handful of times. The V call is TRBV6-7, the J call TRBJ2-1; D is unclear. TRBV6-7 counts as an open reading frame of uncertain function. This CDR3 has 15 amino acids. Trimming cost V 6 bases and J 2 bases, with 14 bases left between them. CDR3 coding DNA: TGTGCCAGCAGAAGATTAGTTATCCCCTACAATGAGCAGTTCTTC. Translation: CASRRLVIPYNEQFF.

This clonotype has only a few counts. This chain joins TRBV3-1 and TRBJ2-7; D is undetermined. V shed 0 bases and J shed 6 bases, with 6 bases lying between them. The CDR3 totals 12 residues. Germline V lookup: CDR1 LGHDT, CDR2 YNNKEL (reference sequence). The CDR3 protein is CASSQDSTEQYF. CDR3 coding DNA: TGTGCCAGCAGCCAAGATTCCACCGAGCAGTACTTC.